The 15 T cell receptor beta chains given below trace back to one sample, sequenced in a study of CD8 T cells in Susac syndrome. An amount of RNA that ranged from roughly 0.5 to 1 ug was reverse transcribed with random hexamers. TCRdb analysed the immunoSEQ multiplex PCR reads with MiXCR anew, one entry per CDR3 protein. The sample holds under 200,000 distinct CDR3 sequences, 94% seen once. The sample comprised CD4+ T cells from PBMCs. These receptors all stem from a human donor with Susac syndrome.

The genes are TRBV7-8 and TRBJ1-4; unclear D gene. The ends were cut back, 1 base at V and 10 bases at J, with 13 bases in the middle. Germline assignment: CDR1 SGHVS and CDR2 FQNEAQ. This CDR3 has 14 residues. The CDR3 sequence: CASSLGLSSAKLFF. CDR3 sequence (DNA): TGTGCCAGCAGCTTAGGCCTCAGTTCTGCAAAACTGTTTTTT. Based on the CDR3 plus reference TRBV7-8 and TRBJ1-4, the full variable domain is GAGVSQSPRYKVAKRGQDVALRCDPISGHVSLFWYQQALGQGPEFLTYFQNEAQLDKSGLPSDRFFAERPEGSVSTLKIQRTQQEDSAVYLCASSLGLSSAKLFFGSGTQLSVL.

This sequence joins TRBV6-5 and TRBJ2-7; D call uncertain. CDR3 length: 12 residues. Per the germline V gene, CDR1 is MNHEY and CDR2 is SVGAGI. V was shortened by 10 bases and J by 4 bases, with 14 bases between the two germline ends. The CDR3, as DNA: TGTGCCATCGCCGGCACCTTGTACGAGCAGTACTTC. This translates into CAIAGTLYEQYF.

The J gene is TRBJ2-5, the V gene TRBV7-8, with no clear D. The CDR3 is 12 residues long. With 1 base removed from V and 3 bases from J, the gap between germline ends came to 3 bases. Germline V gives CDR1 SGHVS, CDR2 FQNEAQ. The DNA for the CDR3 is TGTGCCAGCAGCTTAGGGGAAGAGACCCAGTACTTC. Protein product: CASSLGEETQYF.

This clonotype appeared a single time. The rearrangement uses TRBV20-1 and TRBJ2-1; D may be TRBD2 (5 bases). Per germline, CDR1 DFQATT and CDR2 SNEGSKA (reference sequence). The V end lost 2 bases, the J end lost 1 base, and 15 bases lay between the germline ends. CDR3 length: 16 amino acids. CDR3 coding DNA: TGCAGTGCTAGATCTAGCCGTCCGTGGTCCTACAATGAGCAGTTCTTC. It encodes CSARSSRPWSYNEQFF.

CDR3 coding DNA: TGTGCCAGCTCATCCCGGACGGTTAGCACAGATACGCAGTATTTT. As protein: CASSSRTVSTDTQYF. This chain uses TRBV12-3 or TRBV12-4 with TRBJ2-3, with D hard to call. The CDR3 covers 15 residues. V was cut by 8 bases and J by 0 bases, with 15 bases left in between.

This chain connects TRBV5-4 to TRBJ2-3; possibly TRBD2 for D (6 bases). CDR1 SGHNT and CDR2 YYREEE come from the germline V gene (reference sequence). The CDR3 contains 15 residues. V shed 4 bases and J shed 0 bases, with 12 bases lying between them. The CDR3 DNA follows: TGTGCCAGCAGCGTGGGACTGGAGAGCACAGATACGCAGTATTTT. It specifies CASSVGLESTDTQYF.

The V call is TRBV15, the J call TRBJ2-5; D possibly corresponds to TRBD1 (6 bases). Germline V gene lookup returns CDR1 LNHNV and CDR2 YYDKDF (reference sequence). V was shortened by 0 bases and J by 4 bases, with 15 bases between the two germline ends. This CDR3 has 16 residues. The CDR3 DNA is TGTGCCACCAGCAGAGATCACAGGGCTCAGGGAGAGACCCAGTACTTC. Its protein product is CATSRDHRAQGETQYF.

The chain employs TRBV29-1 and TRBJ2-5; TRBD2 agrees at 7 bases. Losses at the gene ends were 4 bases for V and 3 bases for J; bases not matched to a gene: 2. This CDR3 contains 12 residues. The germline V gene encodes CDR1 SQVTM and CDR2 ANQGSEA. CDR3 loop: CSVVGGEETQYF. The CDR3 DNA reads as TGCAGCGTTGTGGGGGGGGAAGAGACCCAGTACTTC.

The chain recombines TRBV7-9 with TRBJ1-1, with D possibly TRBD1 on 5 matching bases. The V gene's germline CDR1 is SEHNR and CDR2 FQNEAQ (reference sequence). CDR3 size: 15 residues. V was shortened by 2 bases and J by 5 bases, with 15 bases between the two germline ends. In DNA form, the CDR3 reads TGTGCCAGCAGCTTAAGTAAGGGGTGGTGGACTGAAGCTTTCTTT. It specifies CASSLSKGWWTEAFF.

Concerning this clonotype itself: An end of the junction does not agree with germline; a read error may underlie this. The chain has TRBV7-7 and TRBJ2-6; the D is unclear. Germline V gene data show CDR1 as SSHAT and CDR2 as FNYEAQ (reference sequence). There are 14 residues in the CDR3. The CDR3 coding sequence is TGTGCTAGCAGCTCTACCCCTGGGGCCAACGTCCTGACTTTC. Its translation is CASSSTPGANVLTF.

This sequence joins TRBV4-1 and TRBJ2-7, with no clear D. The CDR3 is 13 residues long. Looked up from germline, CDR1 is MGHRA and CDR2 is YSYEKL. The V and J ends lost 1 base and 1 base respectively, with 5 bases between them. In nucleotides, the CDR3 is TGCGCCAGCAGCCAAGTCCGTTCCTACGAGCAGTACTTC. Its protein product is CASSQVRSYEQYF.

The chain links TRBV29-1 to TRBJ2-7; possible D gene TRBD2, 5 bases. Germline CDR1 reads SQVTM; CDR2 reads ANQGSEA. Trimming removed 7 bases from V and 2 bases from J, with 15 bases in between. This CDR3 is 13 amino acids long. The CDR3 is CSATTGFPYEQYF. CDR3 nucleotide sequence: TGCAGCGCCACGACGGGGTTCCCCTACGAGCAGTACTTC.

This clonotype occurred once. The CDR3 DNA reads TGTGCCAGCAGCGCCCGACCGACAGGGGCTACCACTGAAGCTTTCTTT. Its translation: CASSARPTGATTEAFF. V usage is TRBV9 and J usage is TRBJ1-1, with 8 bases identical to TRBD1. J was trimmed by 4 bases and V by 3 bases; bases with no gene match: 11. The CDR3 runs to 16 residues. CDR1 and CDR2 (germline): SGDLS, YYNGEE. The entire variable domain, with the rest obtained from reference TRBV9 and TRBJ1-1, is as follows: DSGVTQTPKHLITATGQRVTLRCSPRSGDLSVYWYQQSLDQGLQFLIQYYNGEERAKGNILERFSAQQFPDLHSELNLSSLELGDSALYFCASSARPTGATTEAFFGQGTRLTVV.

The chain combines TRBV20-1 with TRBJ2-1, with a possible D match to TRBD2 (6 bases). This CDR3 spans 12 amino acids. CDR1 is DFQATT, CDR2 SNEGSKA, per germline (reference sequence). Here the CDR3 reads CSRLGFSNEQFF. The CDR3, as DNA: TGCAGCCGACTAGGATTTAGCAATGAGCAGTTCTTC.

This sequence joins TRBV20-1 and TRBJ1-2; no clear D. Trimming took 4 bases from V and 6 from J, leaving 15 bases between them. CDR1 and CDR2 (germline): DFQATT, SNEGSKA (reference sequence). The CDR3 totals 13 residues. CDR3 DNA: TGCAGTGCTACCCCCAGGATACGCGATGGCTACACCTTC. Protein product: CSATPRIRDGYTF.